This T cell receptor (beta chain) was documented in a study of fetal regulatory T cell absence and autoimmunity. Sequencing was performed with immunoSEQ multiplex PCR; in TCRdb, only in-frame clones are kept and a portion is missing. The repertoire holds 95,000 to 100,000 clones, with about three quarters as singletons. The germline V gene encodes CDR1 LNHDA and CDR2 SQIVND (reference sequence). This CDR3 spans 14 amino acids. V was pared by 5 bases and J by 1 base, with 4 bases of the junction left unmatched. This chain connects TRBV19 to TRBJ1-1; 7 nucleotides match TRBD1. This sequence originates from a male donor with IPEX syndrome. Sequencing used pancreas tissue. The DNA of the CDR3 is TGTGCCAGTAGTCCTTGGGACAGGAACACTGAAGCTTTCTTT. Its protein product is CASSPWDRNTEAFF.